The present TCR beta chain was sequenced within a study of T-cell memory formation after mild COVID-19. Overall study context: Largely, the TCR clusters proved donor specific. Study-level points and caveats: CD4+ clones that contracted lay mainly in CM and EM; CD8+ ones lay in EMRA. Clones that contracted from day 15 to 85 were balanced CD4/CD8, while later expanders leaned CD4+.

The CDR3 runs 17 residues. The ends lost 1 base at V and 5 bases at J; junction bases unmatched: 4. The germline CDR1 and CDR2 sequences are LNHDA and SQIVND (reference sequence). There are a few counts of this clonotype. Its antigen is still unknown. Amplification by 5'RACE using constant-segment primers produced TCR alpha and TCR beta cDNA libraries that carried sample barcodes and UMIs. TCRdb processed the 5' RACE reads anew with MiXCR; each CDR3 protein has one entry. The sample contains about 240,000 distinct CDR3 sequences, 8.5% to 9.5% of which appear only once. The sequence derives from a man aged 18 to 29 who had mild COVID-19 (a few samples of this study predate the infection). Cell type and time point are not known. Source material: PBMCs or a T cell subset sorted from them (not recorded which). The rearrangement uses TRBV19 and TRBJ2-1, with 14 bases aligning to TRBD2. The CDR3 region has the DNA TGTGCCAGTAGTATAGGACTAGCGGGGGGGTTGAACAATGAGCAGTTCTTC. Translating gives CASSIGLAGGLNNEQFF.